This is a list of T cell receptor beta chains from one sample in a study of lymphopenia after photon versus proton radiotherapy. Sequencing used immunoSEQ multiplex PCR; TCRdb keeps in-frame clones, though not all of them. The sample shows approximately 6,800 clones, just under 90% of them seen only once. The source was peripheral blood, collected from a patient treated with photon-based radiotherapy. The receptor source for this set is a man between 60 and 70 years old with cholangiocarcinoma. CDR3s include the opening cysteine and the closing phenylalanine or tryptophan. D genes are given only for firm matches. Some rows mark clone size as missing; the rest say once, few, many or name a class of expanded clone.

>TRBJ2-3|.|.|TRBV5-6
CASSHGANHDTQYF
TGTGCCAGCAGCCACGGCGCCAACCACGATACGCAGTATTTT
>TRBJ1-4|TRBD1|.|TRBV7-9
CASSWTGAQRVTREKLFF
TGTGCCAGCAGCTGGACAGGTGCCCAAAGGGTGACAAGGGAAAAACTGTTTTTT
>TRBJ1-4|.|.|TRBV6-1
CASTEGRVGEKLFF
TGTGCCAGCACCGAAGGGAGGGTCGGTGAAAAACTGTTTTTT
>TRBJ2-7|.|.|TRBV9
CASSAHSGAFSSYEQYF
TGTGCCAGCAGCGCCCATTCCGGGGCCTTTAGCTCCTACGAGCAGTACTTC
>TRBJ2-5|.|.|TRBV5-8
CASSLSGYQETQYF
TGTGCCAGCAGCCTCTCAGGGTACCAAGAGACCCAGTACTTC
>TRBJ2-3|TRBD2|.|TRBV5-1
CASSSSGNAKDTQYF
TGCGCCAGCAGCTCTAGCGGGAACGCGAAAGATACGCAGTATTTT
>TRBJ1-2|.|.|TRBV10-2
CASSGRSTGYTF
TGCGCCAGCAGCGGCAGGAGCACCGGCTACACCTTC
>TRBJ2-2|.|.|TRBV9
CASSDRQVNTGELFF
TGTGCCAGCAGCGACCGACAGGTGAACACCGGGGAGCTGTTTTTT
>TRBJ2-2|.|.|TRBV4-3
CASSQDLGGELFF
TGCGCCAGCAGCCAAGATCTGGGGGGGGAGCTGTTTTTT
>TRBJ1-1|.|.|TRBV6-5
CASSYSWAENTEAFF
TGTGCCAGCAGTTACTCGTGGGCGGAGAACACTGAAGCTTTCTTT
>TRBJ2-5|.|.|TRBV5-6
CASSLDSYPRVETQYF
TGTGCCAGCAGCTTAGACAGCTACCCCAGGGTGGAGACCCAGTACTTC
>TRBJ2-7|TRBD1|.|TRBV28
CASSPPGQGFHEQYF
TGTGCCAGCAGTCCACCGGGACAGGGTTTCCACGAGCAGTACTTC
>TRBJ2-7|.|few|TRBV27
CASSLYGHEQYF
TGTGCCAGCAGTTTATATGGCCACGAGCAGTACTTC
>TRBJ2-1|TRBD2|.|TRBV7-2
CASRQAGGPYNEQFF
TGTGCCAGCAGGCAAGCGGGGGGTCCCTACAATGAGCAGTTCTTC
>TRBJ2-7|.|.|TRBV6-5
CASSISHGALDEQYF
TGTGCCAGCAGTATTTCACACGGGGCGCTGGACGAGCAGTACTTC
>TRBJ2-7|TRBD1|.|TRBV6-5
CASSFRGQGPSYEQYF
TGTGCCAGCAGTTTCCGGGGACAGGGACCCTCCTACGAGCAGTACTTC
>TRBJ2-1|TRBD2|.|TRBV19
CASTPAGTSGRGEQFF
TGTGCCAGTACCCCCGCCGGGACTAGCGGGAGAGGCGAGCAGTTCTTC
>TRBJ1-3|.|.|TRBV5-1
CASSLERQTSGNTIYF
TGCGCCAGCAGCTTGGAACGACAAACCTCTGGAAACACCATATATTTT
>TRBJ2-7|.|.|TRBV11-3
CASSLEIGTPEDEQYF
TGTGCCAGCAGCTTGGAGATCGGGACACCCGAGGACGAGCAGTACTTC
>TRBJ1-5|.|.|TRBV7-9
CATSSGNQPQHF
TGTGCCACCTCGTCTGGCAATCAGCCCCAGCATTTT
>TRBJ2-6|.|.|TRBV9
CASSVVVGLGGANVLTF
TGTGCCAGCAGCGTAGTGGTAGGGTTGGGTGGGGCCAACGTCCTGACTTTC
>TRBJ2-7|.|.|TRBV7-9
CASSLGGLAIEQYF
TGTGCCAGCAGCTTAGGCGGCCTTGCGATCGAGCAGTACTTC
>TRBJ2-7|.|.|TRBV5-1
CASQIGGEKIDEQYF
TGCGCCAGCCAGATTGGCGGGGAAAAGATCGACGAGCAGTACTTC
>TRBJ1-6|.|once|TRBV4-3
CASSQARAGKDSPLHF
TGCGCCAGCAGCCAAGCCCGGGCAGGGAAGGATTCACCCCTCCACTTT
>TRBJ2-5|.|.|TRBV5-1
CASSLTGGLETQYF
TGCGCCAGCAGCTTGACGGGGGGCCTGGAGACCCAGTACTTC
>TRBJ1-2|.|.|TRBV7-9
CASSLGIGEPYGYTF
TGTGCCAGCAGCTTAGGGATCGGAGAACCCTATGGCTACACCTTC
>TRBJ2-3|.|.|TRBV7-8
CASTPSRGTDTQYF
TGTGCCAGCACCCCAAGTCGAGGGACAGATACGCAGTATTTT
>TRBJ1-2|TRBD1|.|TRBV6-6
CASSPGQDYGYTF
TGTGCCAGCAGTCCCGGACAGGACTATGGCTACACCTTC
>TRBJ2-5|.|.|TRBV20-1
CSGQIQETQYF
TGCAGTGGGCAGATCCAAGAGACCCAGTACTTC
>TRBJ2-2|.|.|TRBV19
CASSTIAGELFF
TGTGCCAGTAGTACCATCGCCGGGGAGCTGTTTTTT
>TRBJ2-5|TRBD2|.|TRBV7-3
CASSFLGLTPQYF
TGTGCCAGCAGCTTCTTGGGACTAACACCTCAGTACTTC
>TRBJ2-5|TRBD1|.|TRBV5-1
CASSGTGGVETQYF
TGCGCCAGCAGCGGGACAGGGGGCGTAGAGACCCAGTACTTC
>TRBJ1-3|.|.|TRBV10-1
CASSEQAGNTIYF
TGCGCCAGCAGTGAACAGGCTGGAAACACCATATATTTT
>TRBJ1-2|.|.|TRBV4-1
CASSQDLGTGYGYTF
TGCGCCAGCAGCCAAGATCTCGGGACTGGATATGGCTACACCTTC
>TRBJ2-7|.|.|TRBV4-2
CASSQENGYEQYF
TGTGCCAGCAGCCAAGAAAACGGCTACGAGCAGTACTTC
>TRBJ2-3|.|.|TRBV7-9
CASSFTRGDTQYF
TGTGCCAGCAGTTTTACCCGGGGAGATACGCAGTATTTT
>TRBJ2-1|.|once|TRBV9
CASSERNGDEQFF
TGTGCCAGCAGCGAAAGAAATGGGGATGAGCAGTTCTTC
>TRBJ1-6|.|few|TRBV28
CASSSGRANSPLHF
TGTGCCAGCAGTTCCGGACGGGCTAATTCACCCCTCCACTTT
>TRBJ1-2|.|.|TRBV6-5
CASSYDGAGGYTF
TGTGCCAGCAGTTACGACGGGGCAGGGGGCTACACCTTC
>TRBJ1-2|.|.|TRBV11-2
CASSSFGEDYGYTF
TGTGCCAGCAGCTCCTTTGGGGAGGACTATGGCTACACCTTC
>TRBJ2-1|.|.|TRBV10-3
CAISELNILSYNEQFF
TGTGCCATCAGTGAGTTGAACATTCTATCCTACAATGAGCAGTTCTTC
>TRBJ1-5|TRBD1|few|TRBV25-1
CASSQTGDYQPQHF
TGTGCCAGCAGTCAAACAGGGGACTATCAGCCCCAGCATTTT
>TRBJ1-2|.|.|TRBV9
CASSVGPGNPGGYTF
TGTGCCAGCAGCGTAGGCCCAGGGAACCCTGGGGGCTACACCTTC
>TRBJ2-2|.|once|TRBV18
CASSPMGGRDGELFF
TGTGCCAGCTCCCCCATGGGGGGGCGCGACGGGGAGCTGTTTTTT
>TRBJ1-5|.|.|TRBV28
CASSRGDGHNQPQHF
TGTGCCAGCAGCCGTGGGGACGGGCACAATCAGCCCCAGCATTTT
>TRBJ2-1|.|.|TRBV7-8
CASSLEGPRDEQFF
TGTGCCAGCAGCTTAGAGGGTCCACGCGATGAGCAGTTCTTC
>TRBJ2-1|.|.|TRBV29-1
CSVATGTEPFLGEDEQFF
TGCAGCGTTGCAACCGGGACCGAACCTTTCCTAGGTGAAGATGAGCAGTTCTTC
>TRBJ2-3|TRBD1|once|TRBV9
CASSAWGDRVTDTQYF
TGTGCCAGCAGCGCCTGGGGGGACAGGGTCACAGATACGCAGTATTTT
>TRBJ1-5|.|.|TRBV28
CASSAASGGNQPQHF
TGTGCCAGCAGCGCGGCCAGCGGGGGCAATCAGCCCCAGCATTTT
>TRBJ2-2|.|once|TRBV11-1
CASSFARKDGELFF
TGTGCCAGCAGCTTCGCCCGGAAGGACGGGGAGCTGTTTTTT
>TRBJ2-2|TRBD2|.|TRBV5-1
CASKGTSGDTGELFF
TGCGCCAGCAAAGGGACTAGCGGTGACACCGGGGAGCTGTTTTTT
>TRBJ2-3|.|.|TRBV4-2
CASSQETRRVDTQYF
TGTGCCAGCAGCCAAGAGACTAGGAGAGTAGATACGCAGTATTTT
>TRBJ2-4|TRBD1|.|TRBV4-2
CASSQGDSPAKNIQYF
TGTGCCAGCAGCCAAGGGGACAGCCCGGCCAAAAACATTCAGTACTTC
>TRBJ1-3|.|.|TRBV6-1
CASSNRAGNTIYF
TGTGCCAGCAGCAACAGGGCTGGAAACACCATATATTTT
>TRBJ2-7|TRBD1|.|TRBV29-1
CSVARTGGYYEQYF
TGCAGCGTTGCCCGGACAGGGGGGTACTACGAGCAGTACTTC
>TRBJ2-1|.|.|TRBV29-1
CSVSPGSYNEQFF
TGCAGCGTTTCTCCCGGCTCCTACAATGAGCAGTTCTTC
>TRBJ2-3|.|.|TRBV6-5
CASRRSLGPDTQYF
TGTGCCAGCAGGCGATCCTTGGGGCCAGATACGCAGTATTTT
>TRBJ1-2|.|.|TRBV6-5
CASSSGTSDGYTF
TGTGCCAGCAGTTCCGGGACATCGGATGGCTACACCTTC
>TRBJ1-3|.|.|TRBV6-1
CASSEQPHSGNTIYF
TGTGCCAGCAGTGAACAGCCGCACTCTGGAAACACCATATATTTT